These 6 T cell receptor beta chains originate from one sample sequenced in a study of shared clonotypes between healthy human individuals. Method: immunoSEQ multiplex PCR; TCRdb's copy keeps in-frame clones and lacks some. The repertoire holds more than 1.2 million clones, 98% seen once, with about 0.34% in the top ten. Sequenced sample: naive CD4+ T cells sorted from blood. Subset meaning: CD45RA+ positively selected. These receptors all stem from a man aged 30 to 45 in good health.

This sequence joins TRBV11-2 and TRBJ2-3, with D maybe TRBD2 (6 bases). The CDR3 covers 14 residues. Germline CDR1 reads SGHAT; CDR2 reads FQNNGV. Trimming removed 5 bases from V and 8 bases from J, with 17 bases in between. The CDR3, as DNA: TGTGCCAGCAGCCCTAGGACTACCGATGGTACGCAGTATTTT. Amino acids: CASSPRTTDGTQYF.

This chain uses TRBV20-1 with TRBJ2-7; D is unresolved. The CDR3 has 11 residues. V was trimmed by 4 bases and J by 7 bases, leaving 11 bases between them. Germline values: CDR1 DFQATT, CDR2 SNEGSKA (reference sequence). CDR3 DNA sequence: TGCAGTGCTACGGGCCAGCTAGAGCAGTACTTC. Translating gives CSATGQLEQYF.

The chain has TRBV15 and TRBJ1-4; 8 nucleotides agree with TRBD1. The CDR3 runs 16 residues. Looked up from germline, CDR1 is LNHNV and CDR2 is YYDKDF (reference sequence). With 1 base clipped from V and 8 bases from J, the junction kept 9 bases outside the gene matches. CDR3 nucleotide sequence: TGTGCCACCAGCAGAGCGTGGACAGGGTCGCGCGAAAAACTGTTTTTT. Translating it yields CATSRAWTGSREKLFF.

This chain connects TRBV5-1 to TRBJ2-3; 8 nucleotides line up with TRBD2. The CDR3 has 15 amino acids. The V and J ends lost 6 bases and 3 bases, in that order; junction bases with no gene match: 9. CDR1 and CDR2 from the germline V gene are SGHRS and YFSETQ. CDR3 in amino acids: CASKSTSVSTDTQYF. The CDR3 nucleotides are TGCGCCAGCAAGTCGACTAGCGTATCAACAGATACGCAGTATTTT.

J is TRBJ2-3 and V is TRBV4-3; 7 bases match TRBD2. Germline trimming cut 2 bases from V and 1 base from J; bases unmatched to any gene: 9. The CDR3 consists of 17 residues. The V gene's germline CDR1 is LGHNA and CDR2 YSLEER. The CDR3 sequence is CASSQYEWLAGTDTQYF. As DNA, the CDR3 is TGCGCCAGCAGCCAATACGAGTGGCTAGCGGGCACAGATACGCAGTATTTT.

The chain recombines TRBV5-1 with TRBJ1-1, with D maybe TRBD1 (5 bases). The V gene lost 2 bases and the J gene lost 1 base, with 12 bases spanning the gap. Germline CDR1 reads SGHRS; CDR2 reads YFSETQ. CDR3 length: 15 amino acids. The CDR3 loop is CASSLRDSWNTEAFF. CDR3 nucleotide sequence: TGCGCCAGCAGCTTAAGAGACAGCTGGAACACTGAAGCTTTCTTT.